The 15 T cell receptor beta chains given below trace back to one sample, sequenced in a study of PD-L1 blockade in urothelial cancer. Some clones are missing from TCRdb's copy, which holds only in-frame ones; the method was immunoSEQ multiplex PCR. The data contain approximately 110,000 clones, roughly 84% of them singletons. The sequenced sample was PBMCs, obtained around atezolizumab (anti-PD-L1) treatment. These receptor sequences come from a man aged 45 to 65 with urothelial cancer.

This clone was seen once. V usage is TRBV15 and J usage is TRBJ2-7; perhaps TRBD2 as D (6 bases). The germline gives CDR1 LNHNV, CDR2 YYDKDF (reference sequence). The CDR3 has 14 residues. The V end was cut by 3 bases, the J end by 6 bases, with 15 bases between. In nucleotides, the CDR3 is TGTGCCACCAGCAGGGTGGGGGGAGTACGCGAGCAGTACTTC. It yields the protein CATSRVGGVREQYF.

The chain recombines TRBV6-1 with TRBJ2-1; 7 nucleotides align to TRBD2. Germline loops: CDR1 MNHNS, CDR2 SASEGT. J lost 3 bases, V lost 7 bases, and 9 bases had no gene match. CDR3 size: 15 residues. CDR3 coding DNA: TGTGCCAGCATACGGCACCTAGCGGACTACAATGAGCAGTTCTTC. It yields the protein CASIRHLADYNEQFF.

This chain joins TRBV11-2 and TRBJ2-4; 10 bases agree with TRBD2. V was pared by 2 bases and J by 7 bases, with 5 bases of the junction left unmatched. This CDR3 region has 15 residues. The germline V gene has CDR1 SGHAT and CDR2 FQNNGV. This CDR3 is CASSLRTSGVNIQYF. CDR3 nucleotides: TGTGCCAGCAGCTTAAGGACTAGCGGTGTTAACATTCAGTACTTC.

This chain links TRBV27 with TRBJ2-7, with D possibly being TRBD2 (6 bases). The length of the CDR3 is 15 residues. Trimming removed 0 bases from V and 0 bases from J, with 9 bases in between. The V gene's germline CDR1 is MNHEY and CDR2 SMNVEV (reference sequence). CDR3 region: CASSLSSGVSYEQYF. The CDR3 DNA reads as TGTGCCAGCAGTTTATCGTCGGGAGTCTCCTACGAGCAGTACTTC.

In this sample, this clone turned up a few times. This chain connects TRBV7-9 to TRBJ1-1; no clear D. This CDR3 spans 14 amino acids. The ends were cut back, 2 bases at V and 2 bases at J, with 9 bases in the middle. Germline V gene sequence: CDR1 SEHNR, CDR2 FQNEAQ (reference sequence). The CDR3 bases are TGTGCCAGCAGCTTAACTGGGAGCAACACTGAAGCTTTCTTT. This gives the protein CASSLTGSNTEAFF. The full variable domain, in which reference TRBV7-9 and TRBJ1-1 provide the parts outside the CDR3, is DTGVSQNPRHKITKRGQNVTFRCDPISEHNRLYWYRQTLGQGPEFLTYFQNEAQLEKSRLLSDRFSAERPKGSFSTLEIQRTEQGDSAMYLCASSLTGSNTEAFFGQGTRLTVV.

The V call is TRBV7-3, the J call TRBJ2-6; D may be TRBD2 (6 bases). V was clipped by 0 bases and J by 0 bases, with 12 bases between them. Germline CDR1 and CDR2: SGHTA and FQGTGA. The CDR3 covers 18 residues. CDR3 residues: CASSLTTSLISGANVLTF. In nucleotides, the CDR3 is TGTGCCAGCAGCTTAACTACTAGCCTGATCTCTGGGGCCAACGTCCTGACTTTC.

At least ten counts were recorded for this clone. J is TRBJ1-5 and V is TRBV28, with D tentatively TRBD1 (6 bases). The CDR3 has 13 amino acids. The germline V gene has CDR1 MDHEN and CDR2 SYDVKM. Trimming shortened V by 5 bases and J by 7 bases, and 12 bases separated the two germline ends. The CDR3 loop reads CASSGGAWQPQHF. The CDR3 DNA follows: TGTGCCAGCAGTGGGGGGGCATGGCAGCCCCAGCATTTT.

V usage is TRBV6-6 and J usage is TRBJ2-7; 8 bases fit TRBD1. The germline V gene encodes CDR1 MNHNY and CDR2 SVGAGI (reference sequence). The CDR3 covers 15 residues. The trim removed 6 bases at V and 0 bases at J, leaving 7 bases unmatched. The CDR3 DNA reads as TGTGCCAGCAGCGTCCTCACAGGGGGCTCCTACGAGCAGTACTTC. Its translation is CASSVLTGGSYEQYF.

The chain combines TRBV28 with TRBJ1-5; 9 bases agree with TRBD1. The CDR3 consists of 20 residues. After removal of 3 bases from V and 0 bases from J, the junction contained 15 bases not matched to a gene. From germline, CDR1 is MDHEN and CDR2 SYDVKM. DNA for the CDR3: TGTGCCAGCAGTTTGCCCGGACAGGGGATAGGGGGGTATAGCAATCAGCCCCAGCATTTT. Protein sequence: CASSLPGQGIGGYSNQPQHF.

The CDR3 spells CASSRALPDTQYF. In DNA, the CDR3 is TGTGCCAGTAGTAGGGCTCTGCCTGATACGCAGTATTTT. The chain has TRBV19 and TRBJ2-3; D is unclear. CDR1 is LNHDA, CDR2 SQIVND, per germline (reference sequence). Trimming removed 4 bases from V and 6 bases from J, with 11 bases in between. The CDR3 sequence is 13 residues long.

The chain employs TRBV28 and TRBJ2-2, with TRBD2 identical over 7 bases. V was clipped by 6 bases and J by 4 bases; unmatched bases: 8. Germline-derived CDR1 and CDR2 are MDHEN and SYDVKM. The CDR3 has 15 amino acids. This CDR3 reads CASRRNSGPTGELFF. DNA for the CDR3: TGTGCCAGCAGACGAAATAGCGGGCCCACCGGGGAGCTGTTTTTT.

The chain has TRBV5-4 and TRBJ2-7, with 10 bases aligning to TRBD2. The trim removed 4 bases at V and 4 bases at J, leaving 11 bases unmatched. Germline CDR1 and CDR2: SGHNT and YYREEE (reference sequence). CDR3 size: 16 residues. The CDR3, as DNA: TGTGCCAGCAGCCCGGTCGCGGGACTAGCGACATACGAGCAGTACTTC. This translates into CASSPVAGLATYEQYF.

This chain connects TRBV10-1 to TRBJ2-3, with 9 bases lining up with TRBD2. The germline gives CDR1 WNHNN, CDR2 SYGVQD (reference sequence). V was clipped by 5 bases and J by 5 bases; unmatched bases: 11. The CDR3 contains 16 residues. The CDR3 DNA reads TGCGCCAGCAGTATCGGGTTAGCGGGAGCCGTAGATACGCAGTATTTT. Translation: CASSIGLAGAVDTQYF.

This clone was detected only once. This chain joins TRBV30 and TRBJ2-1, with 13 bases identical to TRBD2. The CDR3 is 15 amino acids. The germline gives CDR1 GTSNPN, CDR2 SVGIG (reference sequence). The ends lost 0 bases at V and 7 bases at J; junction bases unmatched: 3. DNA for the CDR3: TGTGCCTGGAGTGTACTACTAGCGGGGGGGAATGAGCAGTTCTTC. It encodes CAWSVLLAGGNEQFF.

This chain connects TRBV5-1 to TRBJ2-5; 14 bases are shared with TRBD2. CDR1 is SGHRS, CDR2 YFSETQ, per germline. The junction had 6 bases not matched to a gene; V was cut back by 3 bases and J by 2 bases. This CDR3 contains 17 residues. The CDR3 coding sequence is TGCGCCAGCAGCTACCGCGGACTAGCGGGAGGACAAGAGACCCAGTACTTC. Protein sequence: CASSYRGLAGGQETQYF.